A selection of T cell receptor beta chains follows, all from one sample in a study of siplizumab effects on memory and regulatory T cells. Produced via immunoSEQ multiplex PCR; TCRdb's table is partial and in-frame only. The table includes some 100,000 clones, 94% detected once. Source material: Tregs sorted from blood. Receptors originate from a human donor in good health. CDR3s include the opening cysteine and the closing phenylalanine or tryptophan. A D gene is named only where the DNA matches it firmly. Clone size, where shown, is once, few, many, or a class for clones that have expanded.

CDR3nt	CDR3aa	v_gene	j_gene	d_gene	abundance
TGTGCCACCAGCAGAGATTTGGGTGGACGAGGGAGCAATCAGCCCCAGCATTTT	CATSRDLGGRGSNQPQHF	TRBV15	TRBJ1-5	.	.
TGCGCCAGCAGCCTTGAGACAGGGTGGTACGAAAAACTGTTTTTT	CASSLETGWYEKLFF	TRBV4-1	TRBJ1-4	TRBD1	.
TGTGCCAGCAGCTTACGGCGGGAGGGCCGGGAGACCCAGTACTTC	CASSLRREGRETQYF	TRBV7-9	TRBJ2-5	TRBD2	.
TGTGCCACCAGCGTAGAGTCGGGGGGGGAGACCCAGTACTTC	CATSVESGGETQYF	TRBV15	TRBJ2-5	TRBD2	.
TGTGCCAGCAGTCCGGCGGACAGGGGGAGAACTGAAGCTTTCTTT	CASSPADRGRTEAFF	TRBV28	TRBJ1-1	TRBD1	.
TGTGCCAGCAGCTTGGATCGGAGACCGATACTAGAGACCCAGTACTTC	CASSLDRRPILETQYF	TRBV5-6	TRBJ2-5	.	.
TGTGCCAGCTCACCCAGAAACAGAGTCACCTACGAGCAGTACTTC	CASSPRNRVTYEQYF	TRBV18	TRBJ2-7	.	.
TGTGCCAGCAGCCAAGAAAACATCTGGGAGGCCCCGAAGGTTAGCTCCTACGAGCAGTACTTC	CASSQENIWEAPKVSSYEQYF	TRBV4-2	TRBJ2-7	.	.
TGTGCCAGCAGTTCCGGGGGAAGGGAGCAGTACTTC	CASSSGGREQYF	TRBV28	TRBJ2-5	.	once
TGCGCCAGCAGCTTGGCCGGGACAGAAGTACAAGAGACCCAGTACTTC	CASSLAGTEVQETQYF	TRBV5-1	TRBJ2-5	TRBD1	.
TGTGCCAGCACCTTACAGGGAGATGGCTCTGGGGCCAACGTCCTGACTTTC	CASTLQGDGSGANVLTF	TRBV27	TRBJ2-6	.	.
TGTGCCAGCAGCGCACAGGGGTCTATCCAGGCCGGGGAGCTGTTTTTT	CASSAQGSIQAGELFF	TRBV11-3	TRBJ2-2	TRBD1	.
TGTGCCAGTTCCCAGGGGATCACTGAAGCTTTCTTT	CASSQGITEAFF	TRBV2	TRBJ1-1	.	.
TGTGCCAGTACCGAGGTGGGACGGATCCTAAATTATGGCTACACCTTC	CASTEVGRILNYGYTF	TRBV19	TRBJ1-2	.	.